This T cell receptor beta chain was sequenced for a study of T cell changes during pregnancy in multiple sclerosis. Trimming took 6 bases from V and 2 from J, leaving 14 bases between them. The CDR3 is 13 amino acids. Germline lookup yields CDR1 SQVTM and CDR2 ANQGSEA. Libraries were prepared by immunoSEQ multiplex PCR; TCRdb keeps only in-frame clonotypes and omits some of them. The repertoire holds about 61,000 clones, 93% seen once, with roughly 2.7% in the top ten. The gene calls are TRBV29-1 and TRBJ2-7, with D unclear. This receptor was taken from a female donor with multiple sclerosis, enrolled in a pregnancy study. Sample: CD8+ T cells from peripheral blood mononuclear cells, taken in the third trimester of pregnancy. As DNA, the CDR3 is TGCAGCGTGCACGGAGACTCAGCCTACGAGCAGTACTTC. It is translated as CSVHGDSAYEQYF.